These 13 T cell receptor beta chains share one sample of origin, sequenced in a study of blood T cell repertoires in COVID-19. Some clones are missing from TCRdb's copy, which holds only in-frame ones; the method was immunoSEQ multiplex PCR. The profile shows roughly 250,000 clones, roughly 88% of them singletons. Source material: PBMCs or T cells enriched from blood (not recorded which). These receptors came from a woman in her forties with acute COVID-19.

This chain joins TRBV10-3 and TRBJ2-7; 9 positions match TRBD2. V lost 1 base and J lost 3; bases outside the gene matches: 7. This CDR3 is built from 16 residues. Per germline, CDR1 ENHRY and CDR2 SYGVKD. Written as DNA, the CDR3 is TGTGCCATCAGTGAGTTTTCTAGCGGGAAATTCTACGAGCAGTACGTC. This translates into CAISEFSSGKFYEQYV.

The rearrangement joins TRBV5-1 to TRBJ2-1; 8 bases are shared with TRBD2. CDR1 and CDR2 (germline): SGHRS, YFSETQ. J gave up 4 bases and V 0 bases, and 6 bases lay outside the gene matches. This CDR3 comprises 16 residues. In nucleotides, the CDR3 is TGCGCCAGCAGCTTGGCTGGGTCTAGCGGGTACAATGAGCAGTTCTTC. Encoded protein: CASSLAGSSGYNEQFF.

The genes are TRBV28 and TRBJ1-1; 9 bases are a match to TRBD1. The CDR3 runs to 15 residues. V shed 6 bases and J 4 bases; nucleotides not matched to a gene: 9. The germline gives CDR1 MDHEN, CDR2 SYDVKM. The CDR3 nucleotides are TGTGCCAGCAGGCCGGGACAGGGATGGAGCACTGAAGCTTTCTTT. Its protein product is CASRPGQGWSTEAFF. Combining the CDR3 with reference TRBV28 and TRBJ1-1 gives the whole variable domain DVKVTQSSRYLVKRTGEKVFLECVQDMDHENMFWYRQDPGLGLRLIYFSYDVKMKEKGDIPEGYSVSREKKERFSLILESASTNQTSMYLCASRPGQGWSTEAFFGQGTRLTVV.

This sequence joins TRBV15 and TRBJ1-2; a possible D gene is TRBD1 (6 bases). V lost 1 base, J lost 6 bases, and 12 bases lay in between. Per the germline V gene, CDR1 is LNHNV and CDR2 is YYDKDF (reference sequence). The CDR3 is 14 amino acids. CDR3 bases: TGTGCCACCAGCAGAGCGGGGGGCACTGATGGCTACACCTTC. It yields the protein CATSRAGGTDGYTF.

The J gene is TRBJ1-1, the V gene TRBV7-8, with 9 bases lining up with TRBD1. This CDR3 contains 19 residues. Trimming at V came to 5 bases and at J to 3 bases, leaving 19 bases not matched to a gene. CDR1 is SGHVS, CDR2 FQNEAQ, per germline. DNA for the CDR3: TGTGCCAGCAGCCCCTCCCTCTTGACAGGGGGGATGTTATACACTGAAGCTTTCTTT. It yields the protein CASSPSLLTGGMLYTEAFF.

DNA for the CDR3: TGTGCCAGCAGTAACCCGGGACAGGGTAAGGATCAGCCCCAGCATTTT. It encodes CASSNPGQGKDQPQHF. V gene TRBV6-2 or TRBV6-3 combines with J gene TRBJ1-5; TRBD1 matches 9 bases. The CDR3 sequence is 16 residues long. J gave up 5 bases and V 5 bases, and 10 bases lay outside the gene matches. From germline, CDR1 is MNHEY and CDR2 SVGEGT.

The chain combines TRBV6-1 with TRBJ2-7; D unresolved. The germline V gene has CDR1 MNHNS and CDR2 SASEGT. V dropped 1 base and J dropped 3 bases, with 7 bases sitting between them. The CDR3 runs 13 residues. Here the CDR3 reads CASSEGYYYEQYF. CDR3 coding DNA: TGTGCCAGCAGTGAAGGCTACTACTACGAGCAGTACTTC.

This chain joins TRBV5-8 and TRBJ1-5; 8 nucleotides agree with TRBD1. CDR1 and CDR2 (germline): SGHTS, YDEGEE. With V trimmed by 4 bases and J by 3 bases, 6 bases remained unmatched. The CDR3 loop spans 15 amino acids. CDR3 DNA sequence: TGTGCCAGCAGCCCTCGGACAGGGATCAATCAGCCCCAGCATTTT. This translates into CASSPRTGINQPQHF.

The rearrangement uses TRBV5-1 and TRBJ1-2, with unresolved D. Germline CDR1 and CDR2: SGHRS and YFSETQ. The V end was cut by 0 bases, the J end by 8 bases, with 14 bases between. The CDR3 is 14 amino acids. The CDR3 coding sequence is TGCGCCAGCAGCTTGGTAGACTCCTCGGGGGGCTACACCTTC. Translating it yields CASSLVDSSGGYTF.

The chain joins TRBV12-5 to TRBJ2-7; D is possibly TRBD1 (6 bases). There are 14 residues in the CDR3. Trimming pared 4 bases from V and 5 bases from J, leaving 15 bases between. Per germline, CDR1 LGHNT and CDR2 FRNRAP. CDR3 nucleotide sequence: TGTGCTAGTGGTTCAGTACAGGGTTCCCACGAGCAGTACTTC. This gives the protein CASGSVQGSHEQYF.

This clone was picked up a small number of times. The chain recombines TRBV27 with TRBJ2-5; 13 bases align to TRBD2. Germline CDR1 is MNHEY and CDR2 is SMNVEV (reference sequence). This CDR3 contains 19 residues. V shed 5 bases and J 4 bases; nucleotides not matched to a gene: 16. The CDR3: CASSPLSGTSGIGGETQYF. The CDR3 DNA reads as TGTGCCAGCAGTCCCCTTTCCGGGACTAGCGGGATAGGGGGAGAGACCCAGTACTTC.

This clone was picked up a small number of times. DNA of the CDR3: TGTGCCAGCAGTCGCGGGCAGGCGGGGAACACTGAAGCTTTCTTT. It encodes CASSRGQAGNTEAFF. The chain joins TRBV6-2 or TRBV6-3 to TRBJ1-1; D is ambiguous. CDR3 length: 15 residues. Trimming pared 5 bases from V and 1 base from J, leaving 14 bases between. CDR1 and CDR2 from the germline V gene are MNHEY and SVGEGT.

This clone was detected only a few times. CDR3: CAISGTGVETQYF. CDR3 nucleotide sequence: TGTGCCATCAGCGGGACAGGGGTAGAGACCCAGTACTTC. The chain joins TRBV10-3 to TRBJ2-5; 10 bases fit TRBD1. The CDR3 covers 13 residues. Germline V gene sequence: CDR1 ENHRY, CDR2 SYGVKD. The V gene end was trimmed by 6 bases and the J gene end by 4 bases; junction bases not matched to a gene: 2.